This TCR beta chain stems from a study of beta chain features in type 1 diabetes. At the level of the study: Age, gender, cell numbers and subset yield matched between patients and controls.

Comment on this clone: No antigen is known for it.

The germline V gene has CDR1 SGHVS and CDR2 FQNEAQ. V was clipped by 6 bases and J by 6 bases; unmatched bases: 7. The CDR3 runs to 14 residues. The study's findings and limits: For Type 1 diabetes patients, all four CD4+ subsets carried TCRB CDR3s that were moderately but significantly shorter. A closer apparent resemblance between naive, central memory and Treg TCRB repertoires was seen in patients than in healthy donors.

Reverse transcription of all isolated RNA meant that expressed TCRB transcripts were sequenced. Repertoires were generated with immunoSEQ multiplex PCR, while TCRdb's copy carries only in-frame clones and drops some. The sample records nearly 250,000 clones, under 70% being singletons. Sorting that relied on CD45RO/CCR7/CD25/CD127/CD95/CD27 yielded CD4+ naive, central memory, regulatory and stem cell-like memory cells. The chain carries TRBV7-8 and TRBJ1-4; 7 nucleotides align to TRBD1. The sequence derives from a man aged 25 to 40 in good health. Specimen: naive CD4+ T cells from blood. This CDR3 is CASRADRFDEKLFF. The DNA of the CDR3 is TGTGCCAGCAGAGCGGACAGGTTCGATGAAAAACTGTTTTTT.